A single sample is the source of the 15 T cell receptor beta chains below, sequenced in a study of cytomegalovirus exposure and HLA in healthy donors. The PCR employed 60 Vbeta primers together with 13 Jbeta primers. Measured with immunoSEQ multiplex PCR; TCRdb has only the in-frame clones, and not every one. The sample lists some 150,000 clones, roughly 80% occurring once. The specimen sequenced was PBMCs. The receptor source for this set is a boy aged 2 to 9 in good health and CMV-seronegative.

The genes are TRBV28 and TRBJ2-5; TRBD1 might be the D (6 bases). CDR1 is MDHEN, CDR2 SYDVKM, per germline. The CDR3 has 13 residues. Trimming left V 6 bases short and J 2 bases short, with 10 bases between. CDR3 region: CASSDRFQETQYF. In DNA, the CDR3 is TGTGCCAGCAGCGACAGGTTTCAAGAGACCCAGTACTTC.

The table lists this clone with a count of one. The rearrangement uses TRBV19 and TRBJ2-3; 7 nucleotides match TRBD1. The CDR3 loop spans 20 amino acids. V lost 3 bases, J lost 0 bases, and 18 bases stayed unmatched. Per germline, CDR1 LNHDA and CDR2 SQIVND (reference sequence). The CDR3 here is CASSMAFRDSAAPSTDTQYF. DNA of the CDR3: TGTGCCAGTAGTATGGCCTTTCGGGACAGCGCCGCGCCAAGCACAGATACGCAGTATTTT.

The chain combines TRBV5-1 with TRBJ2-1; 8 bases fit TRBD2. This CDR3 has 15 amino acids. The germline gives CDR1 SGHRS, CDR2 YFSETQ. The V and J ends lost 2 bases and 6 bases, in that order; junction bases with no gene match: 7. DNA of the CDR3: TGCGCCAGCAGCTTAAGCGGGAGTTTTTTCAATGAGCAGTTCTTC. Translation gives CASSLSGSFFNEQFF.

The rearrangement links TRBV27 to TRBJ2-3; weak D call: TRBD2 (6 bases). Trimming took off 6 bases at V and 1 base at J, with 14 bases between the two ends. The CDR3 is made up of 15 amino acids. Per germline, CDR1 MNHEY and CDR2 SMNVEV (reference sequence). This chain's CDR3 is CASSPRASGTDTQYF. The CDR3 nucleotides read TGTGCCAGCAGCCCCAGGGCTAGCGGCACAGATACGCAGTATTTT.

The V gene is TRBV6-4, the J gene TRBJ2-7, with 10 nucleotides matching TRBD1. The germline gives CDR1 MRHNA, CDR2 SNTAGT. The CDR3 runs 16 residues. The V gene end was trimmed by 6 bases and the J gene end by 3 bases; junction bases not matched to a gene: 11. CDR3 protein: CASRTDRGIAGYEQYF. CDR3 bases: TGTGCCAGCAGGACGGACAGGGGGATTGCGGGCTACGAGCAGTACTTC.

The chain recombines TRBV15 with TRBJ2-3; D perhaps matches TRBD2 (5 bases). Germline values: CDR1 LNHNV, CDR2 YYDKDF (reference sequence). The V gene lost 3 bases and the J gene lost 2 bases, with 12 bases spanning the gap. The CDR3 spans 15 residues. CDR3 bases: TGTGCCACCAGCAGTGGCGTCCGGGACACAGATACGCAGTATTTT. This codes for CATSSGVRDTDTQYF.

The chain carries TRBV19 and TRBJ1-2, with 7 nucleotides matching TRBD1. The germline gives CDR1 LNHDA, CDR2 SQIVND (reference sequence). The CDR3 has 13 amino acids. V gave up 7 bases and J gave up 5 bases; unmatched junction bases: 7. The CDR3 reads CASTSGTAYGYTF. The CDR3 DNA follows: TGTGCCAGTACCTCCGGGACAGCTTATGGCTACACCTTC. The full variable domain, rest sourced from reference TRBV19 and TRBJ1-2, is DGGITQSPKYLFRKEGQNVTLSCEQNLNHDAMYWYRQDPGQGLRLIYYSQIVNDFQKGDIAEGYSVSREKKESFPLTVTSAQKNPTAFYLCASTSGTAYGYTFGSGTRLTVV.

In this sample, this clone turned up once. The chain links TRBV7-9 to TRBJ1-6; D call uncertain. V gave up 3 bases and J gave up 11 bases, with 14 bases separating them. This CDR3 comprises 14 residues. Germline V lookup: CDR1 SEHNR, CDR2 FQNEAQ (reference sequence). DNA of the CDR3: TGTGCCAGCAGCTTGGAGACCTCCGGGACACCCCTCCACTTT. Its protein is CASSLETSGTPLHF.

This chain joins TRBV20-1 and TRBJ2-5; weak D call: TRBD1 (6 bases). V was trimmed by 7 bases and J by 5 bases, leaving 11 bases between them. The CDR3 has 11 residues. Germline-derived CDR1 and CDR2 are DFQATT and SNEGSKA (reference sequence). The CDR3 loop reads CSGWDIETQYF. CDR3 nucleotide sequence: TGCAGTGGATGGGACATCGAGACCCAGTACTTC.

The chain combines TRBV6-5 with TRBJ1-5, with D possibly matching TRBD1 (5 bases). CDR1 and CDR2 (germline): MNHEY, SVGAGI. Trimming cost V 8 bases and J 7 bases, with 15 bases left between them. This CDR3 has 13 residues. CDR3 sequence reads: CASAYRGGQPQHF. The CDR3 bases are TGTGCCAGCGCATATCGGGGGGGGCAGCCCCAGCATTTT.

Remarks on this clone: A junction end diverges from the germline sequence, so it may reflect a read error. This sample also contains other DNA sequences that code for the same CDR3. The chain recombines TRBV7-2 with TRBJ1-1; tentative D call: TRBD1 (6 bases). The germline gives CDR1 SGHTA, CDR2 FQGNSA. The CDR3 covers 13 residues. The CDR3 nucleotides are TGCGCCAGCAGCATCAACAGGGTTTTGGTGGCTTTCTTT. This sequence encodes CASSINRVLVAFF.

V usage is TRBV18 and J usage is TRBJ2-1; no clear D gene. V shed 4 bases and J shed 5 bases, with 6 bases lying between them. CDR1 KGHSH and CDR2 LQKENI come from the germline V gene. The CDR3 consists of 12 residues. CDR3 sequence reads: CASSRTDNEQFF. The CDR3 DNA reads TGTGCCAGCTCACGCACAGACAATGAGCAGTTCTTC.

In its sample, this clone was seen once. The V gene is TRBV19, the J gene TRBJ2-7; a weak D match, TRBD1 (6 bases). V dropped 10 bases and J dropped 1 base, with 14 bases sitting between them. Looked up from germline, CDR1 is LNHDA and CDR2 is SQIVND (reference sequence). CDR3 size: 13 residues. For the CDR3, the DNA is TGTGCCACGTCAAACAGGGTATCCTACGAGCAGTACTTC. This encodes CATSNRVSYEQYF.

The CDR3, as DNA: TGTGCAAGTCGCTTAGCGGCCGATAGCGGGGGGGTCTCCTACAATGAGCAGTTCTTC. Translating it yields CASRLAADSGGVSYNEQFF. The rearrangement uses TRBV12-2 and TRBJ2-1; TRBD2 is the table's D call, not checked against the DNA. TRBV12-2 is annotated as a pseudogene. The CDR3 sequence is 19 residues long.

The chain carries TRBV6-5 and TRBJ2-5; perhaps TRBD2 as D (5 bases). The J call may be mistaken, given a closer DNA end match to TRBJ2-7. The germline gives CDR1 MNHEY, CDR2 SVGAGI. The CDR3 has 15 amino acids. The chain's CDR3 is CASRPRAGKKSEQYF. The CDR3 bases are TGTGCCAGCAGGCCCCGGGCGGGTAAGAAGTCCGAGCAGTACTTC.